Below are 15 T cell receptor beta chains sequenced from a single sample in a study of early T cells in non-severe SARS-CoV-2 infection. Via MiXCR, TCRdb re-called the 5' RACE reads, giving one row per CDR3 protein. The sample shows tens of thousands of distinct CDR3 sequences, around 5.2% of them seen only once. Input material: whole blood. These receptors were collected from an adult who was a healthcare worker with PCR-confirmed SARS-CoV-2 infection or an uninfected control (not recorded which).

This clonotype occurred many times. The chain recombines TRBV27 with TRBJ1-5, with TRBD1 as a possible D gene (6 bases). The CDR3 is 16 amino acids. Per the germline V gene, CDR1 is MNHEY and CDR2 is SMNVEV (reference sequence). The germline V and J ends were trimmed by 0 bases and 5 bases, with 14 bases remaining between them. The CDR3, as DNA: TGTGCCAGCAGTTTATCCATTAGGGGGAGGGATCAGCCCCAGCATTTT. Its protein product is CASSLSIRGRDQPQHF.

The gene calls are TRBV11-2 and TRBJ2-7; the D gene is possibly TRBD2 (6 bases). Germline-derived CDR1 and CDR2 are SGHAT and FQNNGV. This CDR3 contains 15 residues. Trimming took 2 bases from V and 2 from J, leaving 13 bases between them. The CDR3 protein is CASSLLGLPAYEQYF. The CDR3 DNA sequence: TGTGCCAGCAGCTTATTAGGACTACCCGCCTACGAGCAGTACTTC.

This clonotype was picked up a small number of times. The chain employs TRBV4-1 and TRBJ2-7, with D maybe TRBD2 (5 bases). Trimming cost V 0 bases and J 4 bases, with 13 bases left between them. The germline gives CDR1 MGHRA, CDR2 YSYEKL. The CDR3 contains 15 residues. The CDR3: CASSQEGLGGYEQYF. The CDR3 coding sequence is TGCGCCAGCAGCCAAGAAGGCCTAGGAGGATACGAGCAGTACTTC.

This clonotype was observed many times. The rearrangement uses TRBV20-1 and TRBJ2-1, with TRBD2 matching 7 bases. Trimming cost V 5 bases and J 2 bases; bases outside gene matches: 12. Germline assignment: CDR1 DFQATT and CDR2 SNEGSKA (reference sequence). CDR3 size: 16 residues. The CDR3 region is CSAPSGGEHTYNEQFF. CDR3 coding DNA: TGCAGTGCTCCATCTGGGGGGGAGCACACCTACAATGAGCAGTTCTTC.

This clonotype was counted between two and nine times. For the CDR3, the DNA is TGTGCCAGCAGCTTAGGACAGTACACCGGGGAGCTGTTTTTT. It is translated as CASSLGQYTGELFF. This chain connects TRBV11-2 to TRBJ2-2; tentatively, D is TRBD1 (5 bases). The V gene's germline CDR1 is SGHAT and CDR2 FQNNGV. Trimming took off 1 base at V and 3 bases at J, with 6 bases between the two ends. There are 14 residues in the CDR3.

The rearrangement uses TRBV2 and TRBJ1-5; D uncertain. V lost 0 bases and J lost 3, with 15 bases in between. CDR3 size: 17 residues. Germline lookup yields CDR1 SNHLY and CDR2 FYNNEI. CDR3 coding DNA: TGTGCCAGCAGTGAAGCGGCGGGAATCCGGGACAATCAGCCCCAGCATTTT. It specifies CASSEAAGIRDNQPQHF.

This clonotype was observed many times. V usage is TRBV11-2 and J usage is TRBJ2-1; 10 bases line up with TRBD2. V dropped 8 bases and J dropped 5; count of bases not matched to a gene: 3. The CDR3 has 13 amino acids. Looked up from germline, CDR1 is SGHAT and CDR2 is FQNNGV. The CDR3 sequence is CASRGLADNEQFF. In DNA, the CDR3 is TGTGCCAGCCGCGGACTAGCGGACAATGAGCAGTTCTTC.

This clonotype was counted a few times. The rearrangement uses TRBV20-1 and TRBJ2-2; 8 nucleotides match TRBD2. The CDR3 spans 14 residues. Germline V CDR1 and CDR2: DFQATT, SNEGSKA (reference sequence). With V trimmed by 4 bases and J by 4 bases, 5 bases remained unmatched. CDR3 sequence reads: CSATGTRGTGELFF. The CDR3 DNA sequence: TGCAGTGCTACCGGGACTAGGGGCACCGGGGAGCTGTTTTTT.

The rearrangement joins TRBV4-3 to TRBJ2-1; D is uncertain. Per germline, CDR1 LGHNA and CDR2 YSLEER. Trimming took off 1 base at V and 4 bases at J, with 5 bases between the two ends. This CDR3 comprises 13 residues. The CDR3 reads CASSQGPYNEQFF. The CDR3 DNA sequence: TGCGCCAGCAGCCAAGGCCCGTACAATGAGCAGTTCTTC.

The rearrangement joins TRBV29-1 to TRBJ2-2, with D possibly TRBD2 on 6 matching bases. The length of the CDR3 is 13 residues. Between the trimmed V and J ends, which lost 4 bases and 3 bases, there was a span of 9 bases. Germline V gene data show CDR1 as SQVTM and CDR2 as ANQGSEA. The DNA of the CDR3 is TGCAGCGTTGGGAGGGTGTACACCGGGGAGCTGTTTTTT. The encoded protein is CSVGRVYTGELFF.

This clonotype has at least ten counts. The genes are TRBV11-2 and TRBJ1-4; a possible D gene is TRBD1 (6 bases). The CDR3 covers 15 residues. The V end was cut by 7 bases, the J end by 8 bases, with 20 bases between. The V gene's germline CDR1 is SGHAT and CDR2 FQNNGV. The CDR3 spells CASNNIRGAGEKLFF. CDR3 coding DNA: TGTGCCAGCAACAACATCCGGGGGGCAGGGGAAAAACTGTTTTTT.

This clonotype was detected a few times. The chain links TRBV9 to TRBJ2-3, with 8 bases lining up with TRBD2. From germline, CDR1 is SGDLS and CDR2 YYNGEE. J was trimmed by 6 bases and V by 3 bases; bases with no gene match: 3. The CDR3 spans 13 residues. DNA for the CDR3: TGTGCCAGCAGCGCGGGACTAGATGATACGCAGTATTTT. Translating gives CASSAGLDDTQYF. The variable domain in full, with the rest retrieved from reference TRBV9 and TRBJ2-3, is DSGVTQTPKHLITATGQRVTLRCSPRSGDLSVYWYQQSLDQGLQFLIQYYNGEERAKGNILERFSAQQFPDLHSELNLSSLELGDSALYFCASSAGLDDTQYFGPGTRLTVL.

This clonotype was recorded at least ten times. The chain joins TRBV27 to TRBJ2-3; D is ambiguous. The CDR3 has 14 amino acids. Germline CDR1 MNHEY, CDR2 SMNVEV (reference sequence). Trimming took off 6 bases at V and 2 bases at J, with 12 bases between the two ends. The CDR3 nucleotides read TGTGCCAGCAGAGGCAGAACCCTCACAGATACGCAGTATTTT. Encoded protein: CASRGRTLTDTQYF.

At least ten counts were recorded for this clonotype. The V gene is TRBV12-3 or TRBV12-4, the J gene TRBJ2-1; D call uncertain. This CDR3 comprises 16 residues. The V gene lost 6 bases and the J gene lost 0 bases, with 15 bases spanning the gap. The CDR3 is CASSLHGGSSYNEQFF. CDR3 DNA sequence: TGTGCCAGCAGCCTCCATGGCGGCAGCTCCTACAATGAGCAGTTCTTC.

This clonotype was detected only a few times. The chain has TRBV19 and TRBJ2-1; 9 nucleotides match TRBD2. CDR1 and CDR2 (germline): LNHDA, SQIVND (reference sequence). The CDR3 runs to 18 residues. J lost 4 bases, V lost 4 bases, and 14 bases had no gene match. CDR3 protein: CASSTPLTAGGIYNEQFF. The CDR3 nucleotides are TGTGCCAGTAGTACACCGCTGACAGCGGGGGGAATATACAATGAGCAGTTCTTC.